This TCR beta chain stems from a study of OX40 agonist ivuxolimab in advanced cancers. Study context: Intravenous ivuxolimab at 0.01 to 10 mg/kg was given to patients every 2 weeks. Study outcomes and limitations: Average numbers of expanded clones were greater in CD8+ T cells than in CD4+.

In germline, CDR1 is MNHEY, CDR2 SMNVEV (reference sequence). CDR3 size: 12 residues. Trimming took off 5 bases at V and 6 bases at J, with 9 bases between the two ends. In regard to this clone: Its antigen remains unknown.

Clones were sequenced by immunoSEQ multiplex PCR, and TCRdb holds only the in-frame ones, with some missing. The repertoire holds tens of thousands of clones, with about 83% as singletons. Sequences were derived from CD4+ or CD8+ T cells sorted from blood, sampled in a trial of the OX40 agonist ivuxolimab. The chain has TRBV27 and TRBJ2-3, with D perhaps being TRBD1 or TRBD2 (5 bases each). This TCR was recovered from an adult with an advanced solid tumor such as melanoma, head and neck, liver or kidney cancer. Here the CDR3 reads CASSARGDTQYF. The CDR3 nucleotides are TGTGCCAGCAGTGCCCGGGGCGATACGCAGTATTTT.